This paragraph reports one TCR beta chain. What this receptor recognizes is not known. No clone much larger than this one lies a single base away; base qualities are absent. CDR3 length: 17 amino acids, cysteine to phenylalanine. Only the CDR3 portion is preserved as DNA: 51 bases, with reading frame beginning at the first base. Reading the germline V gene gives CDR1 SNHLY and CDR2 FYNNEI. Relative to germline, V is missing 8 bases and J is missing 1 base, with 12 bases of the junction outside any gene match. The donors were included in the validation cohort of 120 subjects, a group kept apart from the roughly 670-subject first cohort. This sample is drawn from a study of cytomegalovirus exposure and HLA in healthy donors (dated by TCRdb to 2016 to 2017). Background for the entire study: According to a later analysis, the roughly 130 validation repertoires were produced on the same platform as the 666 repertoires of the first cohort. In addition to the first cohort of 666 subjects, a separate validation cohort of 130 or so different subjects was used. The study was designed to test whether signatures of past pathogen exposure could be identified by cataloging public T cell receptors. The study combined high-throughput TCR immunosequencing, statistical association of individual TCRs with disease status, and machine learning to predict cytomegalovirus infection status.

Preparation of the library involved the immunoSEQ multiplex PCR assay. As for the authors' bioinformatics: A statistical classification framework was built for diagnosing cytomegalovirus status from the catalog of TCR beta chain sequences. TCRdb re-hosts the immuneACCESS table, in-frame sequences only. Its copies lack some clones; in the studies checked, an unresolved V gene accounts for under half of them, and the cause for the rest is not known. Clone size and the V and J calls come from that table; the DNA yielded D and trimming. This sample is represented by 90,000 to 100,000 clones; more than 85% of them were singletons. The leading ten clones occupy 6.3% of the sample. Beyond this particular receptor, the publication reports: The authors suggested that the approach could potentially be generalized to other disease states and immunological phenotypes. A total of some 180 TCR beta chains were listed by the study as associated with cytomegalovirus. The classifier was reported to diagnose cytomegalovirus status with high specificity and sensitivity in both the original and validation cohorts. Subsequent analysis determined that TCRs grouped into clusters in the first cohort also showed a tendency toward co-occurrence across the 120 or so validation repertoires, and approximately 94% of cluster scores exceeded 0. Across donors, most TCR sequences were observed very rarely, whereas some public TCRs were present in many individuals. A few of the identified cytomegalovirus-associated TCR beta chains were confirmed in vitro to be specific for cytomegalovirus antigens. A later analysis had no HLA typing for the validation cohort, so co-occurrence there was scored across all 120 repertoires.

The receptor chain draws on TRBV2 and TRBJ2-1, and 9 junction bases match TRBD2. This TCR derives from a man aged 18 to 35 in good health and CMV-seropositive. Sequencing input: PBMCs. The sequenced DNA is TGTGCCAGCCGGGCGGGGGGGCCGGGAGAATCCTACAATGAGCAGTTCTTC. It specifies CASRAGGPGESYNEQFF. Extended through the reference TRBV2 and TRBJ2-1 proteins, this CDR3 yields the full variable domain: EPEVTQTPSHQVTQMGQEVILRCVPISNHLYFYWYRQILGQKVEFLVSFYNNEISEKSEIFDDQFSVERPDGSNFTLKIRSTKLEDSAMYFCASRAGGPGESYNEQFFGPGTRLTVL.